These T cell receptor beta chains were read from a single sample in a study of cytomegalovirus exposure and HLA in healthy donors. TCRdb keeps only in-frame clones here, not all; method: immunoSEQ multiplex PCR. The repertoire has 95,000 to 100,000 clones, about 85% of them found once; the top ten carry approximately 4%. Specimen: PBMCs. These receptors all come from a man younger than 45 in good health and CMV-seronegative. Each CDR3 is given with its conserved first and last residue. A D gene is named only where the DNA matches it firmly. Not all rows give a size; the values are once, few, many and, for expanded clones, a class.

j_call | v_call | d_call | clone_size | cdr3_aa | cdr3_nt
TRBJ1-5 | TRBV18 | . | . | CASSPSRTVNQPQHF | TGTGCCAGCTCACCATCGCGAACAGTCAATCAGCCCCAGCATTTT
TRBJ1-2 | TRBV18 | . | . | CASSGGDEGYGYTF | TGTGCCAGCTCAGGCGGGGACGAAGGGTATGGCTACACCTTC
TRBJ2-6 | TRBV28 | . | . | CASRDSIIAGANVLTF | TGTGCCAGCAGGGACTCGATTATTGCTGGGGCCAACGTCCTGACTTTC
TRBJ2-3 | TRBV6-5 | . | . | CASSSRAGRGTDTQYF | TGTGCCAGCAGTTCCCGGGCGGGAAGGGGCACAGATACGCAGTATTTT
TRBJ1-1 | TRBV9 | . | . | CASSVAGLMNTEAFF | TGTGCCAGCAGCGTAGCGGGACTGATGAACACTGAAGCTTTCTTT
TRBJ2-1 | TRBV4-3 | . | . | CASSQDQGEGKEQFF | TGCGCCAGCAGCCAAGACCAAGGTGAGGGAAAGGAGCAGTTCTTC
TRBJ2-5 | TRBV2 | TRBD2 | . | CASSGGELAQAYQETQYF | TGTGCCAGCAGTGGGGGGGAACTAGCGCAAGCTTACCAAGAGACCCAGTACTTC
TRBJ2-5 | TRBV6-5 | . | . | CASSYSGDQETQYF | TGTGCCAGCAGTTACTCAGGAGACCAAGAGACCCAGTACTTC
TRBJ1-3 | TRBV16 | . | . | CASSRTVSSETIYF | TGTGCCAGCAGCCGGACAGTCTCGTCGGAGACCATATATTTT
TRBJ2-1 | TRBV7-3 | TRBD2 | . | CASSTGTSLHNEQFF | TGTGCCAGCAGCACGGGGACTAGCTTACACAATGAGCAGTTCTTC
TRBJ2-1 | TRBV5-1 | . | . | CASSLDSMGQQFF | TGCGCCAGCAGCTTGGATTCGATGGGGCAGCAGTTCTTC
TRBJ2-1 | TRBV4-1 | TRBD2 | few | CASSPRPSGYNEQFF | TGCGCCAGCAGCCCACGGCCTAGCGGCTACAATGAGCAGTTCTTC
TRBJ2-5 | TRBV7-9 | . | . | CASSLDEVVETQYF | TGTGCCAGCAGCTTAGATGAGGTTGTGGAGACCCAGTACTTC
TRBJ2-5 | TRBV4-3 | TRBD2 | few | CASSLGTGGETQYF | TGCGCCAGCAGCCTAGGAACGGGGGGGGAGACCCAGTACTTC
TRBJ2-5 | TRBV28 | TRBD2 | . | CASSAPLGSGKETQYF | TGTGCCAGCAGTGCCCCCCTGGGTAGCGGGAAAGAGACCCAGTACTTC
TRBJ2-5 | TRBV7-3 | TRBD2 | once | CASSLPGLAGQETQYF | TGTGCCAGCAGCTTACCGGGACTAGCGGGTCAAGAGACCCAGTACTTC
TRBJ2-5 | TRBV27 | . | . | CASSRAAGAQETQYF | TGTGCCAGCAGTCGAGCGGCGGGGGCGCAAGAGACCCAGTACTTC
TRBJ2-7 | TRBV2 | . | . | CASSPESGVYYF | TGTGCCAGCAGTCCGGAATCAGGGGTTTATTACTTC
TRBJ2-3 | TRBV6-5 | . | . | CASSYEGSWSDTQYF | TGTGCCAGCAGTTACGAGGGAAGTTGGTCAGATACGCAGTATTTT
TRBJ2-3 | TRBV7-3 | TRBD2 | . | CASSQAGGTDTQYF | TGTGCCAGCAGCCAAGCGGGAGGCACAGATACGCAGTATTTT
TRBJ1-1 | TRBV30 | . | . | CAWSPPRIAMNTEAFF | TGTGCCTGGAGCCCCCCTCGGATAGCCATGAACACTGAAGCTTTCTTT
TRBJ1-2 | TRBV6-5 | TRBD1 | medium-sized | CASSYSTGGLGYTF | TGTGCCAGCAGTTACTCAACAGGGGGCCTTGGCTACACCTTC
TRBJ2-3 | TRBV5-4 | TRBD2 | . | CASSWRGADTQYF | TGTGCCAGCAGCTGGCGGGGGGCAGATACGCAGTATTTT
TRBJ2-3 | TRBV18 | . | . | CASSLPPGSVTDTQYF | TGTGCCAGCTCACTTCCCCCGGGGTCTGTCACAGATACGCAGTATTTT
TRBJ2-7 | TRBV5-4 | TRBD1 | . | CASSQRDSSYEQYF | TGTGCCAGCAGCCAACGGGACAGCTCCTACGAGCAGTACTTC
TRBJ2-7 | TRBV6-1 | TRBD1 | . | CASSAHLTGTGAYEQYF | TGTGCCAGCAGTGCCCACCTTACCGGGACAGGGGCCTACGAGCAGTACTTC
TRBJ2-7 | TRBV4-3 | . | . | CASSQGRGPNRYYEQYF | TGCGCCAGCAGCCAAGGGAGGGGGCCAAACCGTTATTACGAGCAGTACTTC
TRBJ2-5 | TRBV7-3 | . | . | CASSLGGAVQTQYF | TGTGCCAGCAGCTTAGGGGGGGCGGTCCAGACCCAGTACTTC
TRBJ1-2 | TRBV11-1 | TRBD1 | . | CASSLAGGNYGYTF | TGTGCCAGCAGCTTGGCAGGGGGGAACTATGGCTACACCTTC
TRBJ2-2 | TRBV28 | TRBD1 | . | CASSSFGQGDTGELFF | TGTGCCAGCAGTTCCTTCGGACAGGGAGACACCGGGGAGCTGTTTTTT
TRBJ2-3 | TRBV7-3 | TRBD2 | . | CASSLLAGLLSSTDTQYF | TGTGCCAGCAGTCTACTAGCGGGGCTATTGTCTAGCACAGATACGCAGTATTTT
TRBJ2-1 | TRBV5-1 | TRBD1 | . | CATSRGTGVYNEQFF | TGCGCCACCTCCAGGGGGACAGGGGTCTACAATGAGCAGTTCTTC
TRBJ2-5 | TRBV5-6 | . | . | CASSLNGIKETQYF | TGTGCCAGCAGCTTAAACGGTATAAAAGAGACCCAGTACTTC
TRBJ2-2 | TRBV5-6 | TRBD1 | once | CASTPYPRTGGSGELFF | TGTGCCAGCACCCCTTATCCCCGGACAGGGGGATCCGGGGAGCTGTTTTTT
TRBJ2-5 | TRBV5-1 | . | . | CASSGGPGSQETQYF | TGCGCCAGCTCGGGGGGCCCCGGGTCCCAAGAGACCCAGTACTTC
TRBJ1-1 | TRBV14 | TRBD1 | . | CASSRRTGETEAFF | TGTGCCAGCAGCCGAAGGACAGGGGAGACTGAAGCTTTCTTT
TRBJ2-1 | TRBV5-1 | TRBD2 | . | CASSSLAGVSYNEQFF | TGCGCCAGCAGCAGTCTAGCGGGGGTATCCTACAATGAGCAGTTCTTC
TRBJ1-5 | TRBV7-9 | TRBD1 | . | CASSLTTGDQPQHF | TGTGCCAGCAGCCTAACCACAGGGGATCAGCCCCAGCATTTT
TRBJ1-1 | TRBV30 | TRBD1 | . | CAWSARGRLAFF | TGTGCCTGGAGTGCCAGGGGGCGATTGGCTTTCTTT
TRBJ2-2 | TRBV30 | . | once | CAWSPRGSGELFF | TGTGCCTGGAGCCCCAGGGGATCCGGGGAGCTGTTTTTT
TRBJ2-7 | TRBV7-7 | . | once | CASSLGPFYEQYF | TGTGCTAGCAGCTTAGGTCCCTTCTACGAGCAGTACTTC
TRBJ2-3 | TRBV9 | . | . | CASQTDSFTDTQYF | TGTGCCAGTCAGACAGACTCCTTCACAGATACGCAGTATTTT